This entry describes one T cell receptor beta chain. Other DNA sequences within the sample encode an identical CDR3. These data are taken from a study of shared clonotypes between healthy human individuals. Naive CD8 cells lacked CD45RO, underwent positive selection for CCR7 and left out terminally differentiated effector memory CD45RA+ cells. From germline, CDR1 is SGHAT and CDR2 FQNNGV. CDR3 length equals 16 residues. The V gene lost 1 base and the J gene lost 0 bases, with 10 bases spanning the gap. The method was immunoSEQ multiplex PCR; TCRdb's version includes in-frame clones alone and lacks a portion of them. The data show about 2.1 million clones, roughly 93% seen once.

Sequenced: naive CD8+ T cells from PBMCs. The V call is TRBV11-2, the J call TRBJ2-1, with D hard to call. This sequence originates from a man in his late teens or twenties in good health. Some clones in this sample may be carry-over from other donors' samples. CDR3 coding DNA: TGTGCCAGCAGCTTAGGTCTGTACAGCTCCTACAATGAGCAGTTCTTC. Translating gives CASSLGLYSSYNEQFF.